What follows are 14 T cell receptor beta chains derived from one specimen sequenced in a study of OX40 agonist ivuxolimab in advanced cancers. Sequencing used immunoSEQ multiplex PCR; TCRdb keeps in-frame clones, though not all of them. Here the sample spans around 76,000 clones, over 80% being singletons. The specimen comprised CD4+ or CD8+ T cells sorted from blood, sampled in a trial of the OX40 agonist ivuxolimab. The origin of the receptors is an adult with an advanced solid tumor such as melanoma, head and neck, liver or kidney cancer.

The chain uses TRBV6-1 and TRBJ1-3, with 8 bases matching TRBD1. J was trimmed by 0 bases and V by 4 bases; bases with no gene match: 2. In germline, CDR1 is MNHNS, CDR2 SASEGT. The CDR3 sequence is 15 residues long. DNA for the CDR3: TGTGCCAGCAGTGCGGGACAGGTCTCTGGAAACACCATATATTTT. This translates into CASSAGQVSGNTIYF.

The rearrangement uses TRBV7-2 and TRBJ1-2; 7 bases line up with TRBD1. Germline lookup yields CDR1 SGHTA and CDR2 FQGNSA. CDR3 length equals 15 residues. Losses at the gene ends were 0 bases for V and 7 bases for J; bases not matched to a gene: 8. The CDR3 DNA follows: TGTGCCAGCAGCTTAGCGGCGGACAGGATCTCTGGCTACACCTTC. The encoded protein is CASSLAADRISGYTF.

The chain recombines TRBV29-1 with TRBJ2-5; unclear D gene. The J call may be mistaken, given a closer DNA end match to TRBJ2-7. The germline V gene has CDR1 SQVTM and CDR2 ANQGSEA. CDR3 length equals 12 residues. CDR3 loop: CSVELQVGEQYF. CDR3 DNA: TGCAGCGTTGAACTCCAGGTGGGCGAGCAGTACTTC.

The V gene is TRBV5-1, the J gene TRBJ1-1; perhaps TRBD1 as D (5 bases). The CDR3 spans 15 residues. V lost 6 bases to trimming and J lost 3 bases, with 18 bases between them. Germline loops: CDR1 SGHRS, CDR2 YFSETQ. The CDR3 here is CASTLDGAWDTEAFF. As DNA, the CDR3 is TGCGCCAGCACACTAGACGGGGCGTGGGACACTGAAGCTTTCTTT.

The rearrangement uses TRBV6-5 and TRBJ2-3; 10 nucleotides align to TRBD2. The CDR3 has 15 amino acids. CDR1 and CDR2 from the germline V gene are MNHEY and SVGAGI. Trimming took 6 bases from V and 7 from J; bases not matched to a gene: 10. This CDR3 is CASSPLAGGQNTQYF. The CDR3 coding sequence is TGTGCCAGCAGCCCCTTAGCGGGAGGACAAAATACGCAGTATTTT.

This chain uses TRBV5-5 with TRBJ1-2; D is ambiguous. CDR3 length equals 12 residues. The V end was cut by 4 bases, the J end by 7 bases, with 11 bases between. Germline V lookup: CDR1 SGHKS, CDR2 YYEKEE (reference sequence). The CDR3 DNA is TGTGCCAGCAGCGCGCGGTCTGTTGGCTACACCTTC. Amino acids: CASSARSVGYTF.

V is TRBV11-3 and J is TRBJ2-3, with D possibly matching TRBD2 (5 bases). Deletions cut 1 base from V and 5 bases from J, with 10 bases between. The CDR3 contains 14 residues. Germline values: CDR1 SGHNT, CDR2 YENEEA. The chain's CDR3 is CASSLGGSGDTQYF. DNA for the CDR3: TGTGCCAGCAGCTTAGGTGGGAGTGGAGATACGCAGTATTTT.

The chain links TRBV10-3 to TRBJ2-3; possibly TRBD2 for D (5 bases). The germline V gene encodes CDR1 ENHRY and CDR2 SYGVKD. Trimming took off 9 bases at V and 3 bases at J, with 19 bases between the two ends. The CDR3 runs 15 residues. CDR3 nucleotide sequence: TGTGCCATTGCAGTCGGATCTACGGGGACAGATACGCAGTATTTT. Its translation is CAIAVGSTGTDTQYF.

CDR3 in DNA: TGTGCCAGCAGGGGACAGGGGGTCTACGAGCAGTACTTC. Protein: CASRGQGVYEQYF. The V gene is TRBV27, the J gene TRBJ2-7; TRBD1 agrees at 11 bases. This CDR3 spans 13 amino acids. CDR1 and CDR2 (germline): MNHEY, SMNVEV (reference sequence). J was trimmed by 3 bases and V by 6 bases; bases with no gene match: 1.

This chain links TRBV27 with TRBJ1-5; D perhaps matches TRBD1 (5 bases). CDR1 MNHEY and CDR2 SMNVEV come from the germline V gene (reference sequence). V lost 2 bases and J lost 3, with 11 bases in between. The CDR3 is made up of 15 amino acids. Written as DNA, the CDR3 is TGTGCCAGCAGTTTAGGGGGGGGGTACAATCAGCCCCAGCATTTT. The encoded protein is CASSLGGGYNQPQHF.

The genes are TRBV30 and TRBJ2-6; D gene ambiguous. Trimming removed 3 bases from V and 0 bases from J, with 9 bases in between. The CDR3 consists of 15 residues. Looked up from germline, CDR1 is GTSNPN and CDR2 is SVGIG (reference sequence). The CDR3 sequence: CAWSAGHSGANVLTF. Here the CDR3 DNA reads TGTGCCTGGAGCGCCGGGCACTCTGGGGCCAACGTCCTGACTTTC. Full variable domain (rest looked up from reference TRBV30 and TRBJ2-6): SQTIHQWPATLVQPVGSPLSLECTVEGTSNPNLYWYRQAAGRGLQLLFYSVGIGQISSEVPQNLSASRPQDRQFILSSKKLLLSDSGFYLCAWSAGHSGANVLTFGAGSRLTVL.

A single count supports this clone. This chain uses TRBV5-8 with TRBJ1-1, with 8 nucleotides matching TRBD1. Germline V gene sequence: CDR1 SGHTS, CDR2 YDEGEE. The CDR3 is made up of 13 amino acids. J was trimmed by 7 bases and V by 0 bases; bases with no gene match: 2. The CDR3 nucleotides read TGTGCCAGCAGCTTGGGACAGGGGCGTGAAGCTTTCTTT. Amino acids: CASSLGQGREAFF.

The chain joins TRBV30 to TRBJ1-4, with D uncertain. The CDR3 contains 13 residues. Germline V gene lookup returns CDR1 GTSNPN and CDR2 SVGIG (reference sequence). V was cut by 3 bases and J by 4 bases, with 9 bases left in between. CDR3 coding DNA: TGTGCCTGGAGAAATTGGGGTAATGAAAAACTGTTTTTT. Amino acid sequence: CAWRNWGNEKLFF.

The chain employs TRBV7-9 and TRBJ2-5, with TRBD1 identical over 11 bases. The CDR3 length is 19 residues. The trim removed 5 bases at V and 1 base at J, leaving 15 bases unmatched. Germline loops: CDR1 SEHNR, CDR2 FQNEAQ (reference sequence). The CDR3: CASSPGQGAWVGAQETQYF. The CDR3 region has the DNA TGTGCCAGCAGCCCCGGACAGGGGGCTTGGGTGGGTGCCCAAGAGACCCAGTACTTC. Variable domain in full (rest from reference TRBV7-9 and TRBJ2-5): DTGVSQNPRHKITKRGQNVTFRCDPISEHNRLYWYRQTLGQGPEFLTYFQNEAQLEKSRLLSDRFSAERPKGSFSTLEIQRTEQGDSAMYLCASSPGQGAWVGAQETQYFGPGTRLLVL.